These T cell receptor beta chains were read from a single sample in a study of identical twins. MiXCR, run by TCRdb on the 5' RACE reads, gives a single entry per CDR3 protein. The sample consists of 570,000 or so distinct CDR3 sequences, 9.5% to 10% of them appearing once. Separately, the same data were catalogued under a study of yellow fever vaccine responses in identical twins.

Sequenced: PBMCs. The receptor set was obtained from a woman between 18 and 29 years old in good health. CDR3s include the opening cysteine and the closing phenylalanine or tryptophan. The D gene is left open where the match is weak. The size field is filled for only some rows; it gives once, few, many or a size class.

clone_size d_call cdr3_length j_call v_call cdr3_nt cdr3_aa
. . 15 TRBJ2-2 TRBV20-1 TGCAGTGCTAGAGTCGGAACAAGCCAAACCGGGGAGCTGTTTTTT CSARVGTSQTGELFF
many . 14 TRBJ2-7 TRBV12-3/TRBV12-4 TGTGCCAGCAGTCCCCCGGGACCGACTGGTACGTGGTACTTC CASSPPGPTGTWYF
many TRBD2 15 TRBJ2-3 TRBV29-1 TGCAGCGTCTCTCGGGGACTAGCGGGTTTAGATACGCAGTATTTT CSVSRGLAGLDTQYF
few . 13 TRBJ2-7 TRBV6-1 TGTGCCAGCTTGGTTAGCGATGTATACGAGCAGTACTTC CASLVSDVYEQYF
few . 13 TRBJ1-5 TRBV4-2 TGTGCCAGCTCTTCGGGGGTCCGTCAGCCCCAGCATTTT CASSSGVRQPQHF
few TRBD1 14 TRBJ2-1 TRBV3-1 TGTGCCAGCAGCCAAGGGACAGGGGTGTATGAGCAGTTCTTC CASSQGTGVYEQFF
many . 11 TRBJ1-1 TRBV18 TGTGCCAGCAGCCCGGACACTGAAGCTTTCTTT CASSPDTEAFF
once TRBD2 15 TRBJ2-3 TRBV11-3 TGTGCCAGCAGCTCGAGAGCGGGAGAAGCAGATACGCAGTATTTT CASSSRAGEADTQYF
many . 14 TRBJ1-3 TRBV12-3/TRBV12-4 TGTGCCAGCAGTCTTGGGGACTCTGGAAACACCATATATTTT CASSLGDSGNTIYF
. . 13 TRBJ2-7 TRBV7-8 TGTGCCAGCAGCACCGCCCTAGGAGACGAGCAGTACTTC CASSTALGDEQYF
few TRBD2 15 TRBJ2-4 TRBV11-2 TGTGCCAGCAGCTCGACTAGCGGGAGTGCGGACATTCAGTACTTC CASSSTSGSADIQYF
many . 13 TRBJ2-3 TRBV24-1 TGTGCCACCTACCGGAGTCCACAGATAACGCAGTATTTT CATYRSPQITQYF
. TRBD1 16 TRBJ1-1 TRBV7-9 TGTGCCAGCCGAAGCCTTCTGGACAGGATGAACACTGAAGCTTTCTTT CASRSLLDRMNTEAFF
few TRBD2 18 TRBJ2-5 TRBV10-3 TGTGCCATCAGTGAGTCCCCTGAACTAGCGGGGGGACAAGAGACCCAGTACTTC CAISESPELAGGQETQYF
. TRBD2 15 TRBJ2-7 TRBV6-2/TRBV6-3 TGTGCCAGCAGCGGACTAGCGGGAAAAACCTACGAGCAGTACTTC CASSGLAGKTYEQYF
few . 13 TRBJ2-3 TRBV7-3 TGTGCCAGCAGCTTACAGCCCTGGGATACGCAGTATTTT CASSLQPWDTQYF
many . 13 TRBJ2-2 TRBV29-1 TGCAGCGTTGAACTAGCCAACACCGGGGAGCTGTTTTTT CSVELANTGELFF
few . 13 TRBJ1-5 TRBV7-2 TGTGCCAGCAGTATCAAAGTCGGTCAGCCCCAGCATTTT CASSIKVGQPQHF
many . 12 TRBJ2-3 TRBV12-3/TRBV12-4 TGTGCCAGCGGCTGGGTGGCAGATACGCAGTATTTT CASGWVADTQYF
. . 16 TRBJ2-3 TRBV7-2 TGTGCCAGCAGCTTAGGGGGCGGGAAGAGCACAGATACGCAGTATTTT CASSLGGGKSTDTQYF
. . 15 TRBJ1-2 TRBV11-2 TGTGCCACCCAGCTTATTCTTAGCTCCGGGGAAGCGCGCACCTTC CATQLILSSGEARTF
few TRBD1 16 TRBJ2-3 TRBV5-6 TGTGCCAGCAGCTTGACAGGGGGCCCTGGCACAGATACGCAGTATTTT CASSLTGGPGTDTQYF
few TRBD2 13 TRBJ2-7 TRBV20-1 TGCAGTGAGTTAAGCGGGGGGGCAGCCGAGCAGTACTTC CSELSGGAAEQYF
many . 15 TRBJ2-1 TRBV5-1 TGCGCCAGCAGAGGTTTACTGAGCTCCTACAATGAGCAGTTCTTC CASRGLLSSYNEQFF
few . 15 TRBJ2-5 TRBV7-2 TGTGCCAGCAGCTTAGCCCTTACAAGCCAAGAGACCCAGTACTTC CASSLALTSQETQYF
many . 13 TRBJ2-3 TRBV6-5 TGTGCCAGCAGTTACGGGTACACAGATACGCAGTATTTT CASSYGYTDTQYF